Below, 24 T cell receptor beta chains from the same sample are listed, as sequenced in a study of cytomegalovirus exposure and HLA in healthy donors. Measured with immunoSEQ multiplex PCR; TCRdb has only the in-frame clones, and not every one. The sample carries about 160,000 clones, approximately 86% recorded once. The sample comprised PBMCs. The receptors stem from a woman between 18 and 30 years old in good health and CMV-seronegative.

This clone was observed a handful of times. V gene TRBV12-5 combines with J gene TRBJ2-3, with D uncertain. Trimming pared 1 base from V and 1 base from J, leaving 15 bases between. From germline, CDR1 is LGHNT and CDR2 FRNRAP. This CDR3 spans 17 amino acids. CDR3 bases: TGTGCTAGTGGTTTGGCCCCACTCAGGTTTCGCACAGATACGCAGTATTTT. Its protein is CASGLAPLRFRTDTQYF.

This clone was recorded once. The V call is TRBV19, the J call TRBJ1-5, with TRBD1 as a possible D gene (6 bases). Trimming took 0 bases from V and 4 from J, leaving 10 bases between them. The CDR3 totals 15 residues. Germline V gene sequence: CDR1 LNHDA, CDR2 SQIVND (reference sequence). This chain's CDR3 is CASSIDAQGNQPQHF. DNA of the CDR3: TGTGCCAGTAGTATAGACGCACAGGGAAATCAGCCCCAGCATTTT.

The rearrangement uses TRBV6-1 and TRBJ1-4; weak D call: TRBD1 (6 bases). This CDR3 has 15 amino acids. Germline CDR1 and CDR2: MNHNS and SASEGT. Trimming cost V 6 bases and J 5 bases, with 16 bases left between them. As DNA, the CDR3 is TGTGCCAGCAGAGACGTACCCACAGGGAATGAAAAACTGTTTTTT. Protein: CASRDVPTGNEKLFF.

The chain uses TRBV14 and TRBJ2-7; 12 bases are a match to TRBD2. The CDR3 contains 16 residues. The V segment lost 5 bases and the J segment 4 bases; nucleotides outside the gene matches: 9. The germline V gene has CDR1 SGHDN and CDR2 FVKESK. CDR3 bases: TGTGCCAGCAGCTACCGACTAGCGGGAGATCGATACGAGCAGTACTTC. Translated: CASSYRLAGDRYEQYF.

The chain is built from TRBV9 and TRBJ2-1; 8 nucleotides match TRBD1. V gave up 1 base and J gave up 8 bases; unmatched junction bases: 5. The V gene's germline CDR1 is SGDLS and CDR2 YYNGEE. The CDR3 is 14 amino acids. The CDR3 here is CASSVRAGGDEQFF. The DNA for the CDR3 is TGTGCCAGCAGCGTAAGGGCAGGGGGCGATGAGCAGTTCTTC.

The chain combines TRBV5-5 with TRBJ2-7; TRBD1 matches at 8 bases. With 0 bases clipped from V and 2 bases from J, the junction kept 4 bases outside the gene matches. The germline V gene encodes CDR1 SGHKS and CDR2 YYEKEE (reference sequence). The CDR3 is 15 amino acids. The CDR3 DNA reads TGTGCCAGCAGCTTGGACAGGGGGTTTACCTACGAGCAGTACTTC. This gives the protein CASSLDRGFTYEQYF.

The chain employs TRBV7-3 and TRBJ2-3; TRBD1 matches at 9 bases. Germline V CDR1 and CDR2: SGHTA, FQGTGA. The V and J ends lost 3 bases and 6 bases, in that order; junction bases with no gene match: 4. The length of the CDR3 is 14 residues. The CDR3 reads CASSFTGGPDTQYF. The CDR3 DNA sequence: TGTGCCAGCAGCTTCACAGGGGGCCCGGATACGCAGTATTTT.

This chain connects TRBV4-1 to TRBJ2-7, with 8 bases matching TRBD2. V was clipped by 6 bases and J by 4 bases; unmatched bases: 14. Germline CDR1 is MGHRA and CDR2 is YSYEKL. The CDR3 is 16 amino acids. CDR3 nucleotides: TGCGCCAGCAGTCCTCTTGGCACAGCGGGAGTGTACGAGCAGTACTTC. Amino acids: CASSPLGTAGVYEQYF.

The chain combines TRBV30 with TRBJ1-4; unclear D gene. This CDR3 is built from 11 residues. The ends were cut back, 3 bases at V and 13 bases at J, with 12 bases in the middle. In germline, CDR1 is GTSNPN, CDR2 SVGIG (reference sequence). The CDR3 sequence: CAWRAGGGLFF. CDR3 DNA sequence: TGTGCCTGGAGAGCCGGCGGCGGACTGTTTTTT.

As for this clone: Other DNA sequences from this sample encode an identical CDR3 as well. J is TRBJ2-7 and V is TRBV5-1; no definite D call. Germline lookup yields CDR1 SGHRS and CDR2 YFSETQ. Trimming pared 1 base from V and 1 base from J, leaving 6 bases between. CDR3 length: 13 residues. CDR3 sequence reads: CASSLTDSYEQYF. The CDR3 bases are TGCGCCAGCAGCTTGACAGATTCCTACGAGCAGTACTTC. Full variable domain (remainder filled in from reference TRBV5-1 and TRBJ2-7): KAGVTQTPRYLIKTRGQQVTLSCSPISGHRSVSWYQQTPGQGLQFLFEYFSETQRNKGNFPGRFSGRQFSNSRSEMNVSTLELGDSALYLCASSLTDSYEQYFGPGTRLTVT.

In this sample, this clone turned up once. The gene calls are TRBV28 and TRBJ2-2, with D tentatively TRBD2 (5 bases). With 3 bases removed from V and 6 bases from J, the gap between germline ends came to 14 bases. The germline gives CDR1 MDHEN, CDR2 SYDVKM. This CDR3 contains 15 residues. For the CDR3, the DNA is TGTGCCAGCAGTTTTGAGTTTCGGGAAGCCGGGGAGCTGTTTTTT. It codes for CASSFEFREAGELFF. Looking up the rest from reference TRBV28 and TRBJ2-2 gives the full variable domain: DVKVTQSSRYLVKRTGEKVFLECVQDMDHENMFWYRQDPGLGLRLIYFSYDVKMKEKGDIPEGYSVSREKKERFSLILESASTNQTSMYLCASSFEFREAGELFFGEGSRLTVL.

The chain uses TRBV2 and TRBJ1-5; the D gene is possibly TRBD1 (6 bases). This CDR3 has 14 amino acids. V lost 4 bases and J 7 bases, leaving 14 bases between the germline ends. In germline, CDR1 is SNHLY, CDR2 FYNNEI. DNA for the CDR3: TGTGCCAGCAGTGGACAAGGGGGTGGGCAGCCCCAGCATTTT. Translated: CASSGQGGGQPQHF.

The genes are TRBV10-3 and TRBJ1-2; 8 bases align to TRBD1. Losses at the gene ends were 4 bases for V and 5 bases for J; bases not matched to a gene: 12. There are 16 residues in the CDR3. From germline, CDR1 is ENHRY and CDR2 SYGVKD. The CDR3 DNA sequence: TGTGCCATCAGTGGAGTCCCAGAACAGGGGGGTTATGGCTACACCTTC. This codes for CAISGVPEQGGYGYTF.

V gene TRBV29-1 combines with J gene TRBJ2-7; 7 nucleotides agree with TRBD1. This CDR3 has 12 residues. Germline loops: CDR1 SQVTM, CDR2 ANQGSEA. Trimming removed 8 bases from V and 2 bases from J; junction bases left unmatched: 6. The chain's CDR3 is CSPRGTPYEQYF. The CDR3 region has the DNA TGCAGCCCCAGGGGGACGCCCTACGAGCAGTACTTC.

The chain has TRBV4-1 and TRBJ1-1, with D possibly being TRBD1 (5 bases). Trimming removed 0 bases from V and 4 bases from J, with 18 bases in between. The CDR3 consists of 17 residues. Germline loops: CDR1 MGHRA, CDR2 YSYEKL. The CDR3 DNA sequence: TGCGCCAGCAGCCAAGATAGAATGGCAGGGAGGAGCACTGAAGCTTTCTTT. Protein product: CASSQDRMAGRSTEAFF.

This chain joins TRBV4-3 and TRBJ1-1, with D tentatively TRBD1 (5 bases). The CDR3 runs 17 residues. V was clipped by 1 base and J by 0 bases, with 15 bases between them. CDR1 is LGHNA, CDR2 YSLEER, per germline. The CDR3 coding sequence is TGCGCCAGCAGCCAAGGTGGACGGGGACTCATGAACACTGAAGCTTTCTTT. Its translation is CASSQGGRGLMNTEAFF.

Only one count was recorded for this clone. The J gene is TRBJ2-4, the V gene TRBV5-1, with 12 bases that match TRBD1. Unmatched junction bases numbered 11, after V lost 1 base and J lost 6 bases. Germline CDR1 SGHRS, CDR2 YFSETQ. This CDR3 is built from 18 residues. The CDR3 is CASSLFQWDRGLGNIQYF. The CDR3 region has the DNA TGCGCCAGCAGCTTGTTTCAGTGGGACAGGGGGCTCGGAAACATTCAGTACTTC.

V usage is TRBV7-2 and J usage is TRBJ2-3; 11 nucleotides align to TRBD1. The germline V gene encodes CDR1 SGHTA and CDR2 FQGNSA. This CDR3 comprises 15 residues. Germline trimming cut 4 bases from V and 4 bases from J; bases unmatched to any gene: 4. This CDR3 reads CASSWTGGGPDTQYF. The CDR3 coding sequence is TGTGCCAGCAGCTGGACAGGGGGCGGGCCAGATACGCAGTATTTT.

CDR3 in amino acids: CASSEWGAYQPQHF. The CDR3 DNA reads TGTGCCAGCAGCGAATGGGGAGCCTATCAGCCCCAGCATTTT. This rearrangement joins TRBV9 to TRBJ1-5, with unresolved D. Deletions cut 3 bases from V and 5 bases from J, with 12 bases between. The CDR3 runs 14 residues. Per germline, CDR1 SGDLS and CDR2 YYNGEE.

The CDR3 loop reads CSVNPRDRINQPQHF. CDR3 sequence (DNA): TGCAGCGTTAACCCCCGGGACAGAATCAATCAGCCCCAGCATTTT. This chain connects TRBV29-1 to TRBJ1-5, with 7 positions matching TRBD1. Trimming cost V 5 bases and J 3 bases; bases outside gene matches: 10. The length of the CDR3 is 15 residues. Germline CDR1 is SQVTM and CDR2 is ANQGSEA.

This clone was seen more than once but under ten times. The V call is TRBV15, the J call TRBJ2-7, with 8 bases aligning to TRBD1. The length of the CDR3 is 14 residues. Germline trimming cut 5 bases from V and 2 bases from J; bases unmatched to any gene: 5. The germline V gene has CDR1 LNHNV and CDR2 YYDKDF (reference sequence). The CDR3 coding sequence is TGTGCCACCAGCCCGGGACAGGCCCCCTACGAGCAGTACTTC. Encoded protein: CATSPGQAPYEQYF.

The chain joins TRBV7-2 to TRBJ2-7; D is possibly TRBD2 (5 bases). The CDR3 totals 15 residues. Germline V gene data show CDR1 as SGHTA and CDR2 as FQGNSA. Deletions cut 6 bases from V and 5 bases from J, with 20 bases between. The CDR3 DNA is TGTGCCAGCAGTCGAGCAGCGGAATTCAGGAACGAGCAGTACTTC. This encodes CASSRAAEFRNEQYF.

The V and J genes are TRBV18 and TRBJ2-2, with TRBD2 matching 7 bases. The length of the CDR3 is 16 residues. Germline V gene data show CDR1 as KGHSH and CDR2 as LQKENI. V was pared by 3 bases and J by 1 base, with 5 bases of the junction left unmatched. The CDR3 region has the DNA TGTGCCAGCTCACCCGCGTCGGGAGGGAACACCGGGGAGCTGTTTTTT. It is translated as CASSPASGGNTGELFF.

J is TRBJ1-2 and V is TRBV10-3; maybe TRBD1 (5 bases). The length of the CDR3 is 15 residues. The germline CDR1 and CDR2 sequences are ENHRY and SYGVKD. V lost 2 bases and J lost 5, with 15 bases in between. CDR3 sequence (DNA): TGTGCCATCAGTGAGGCAGGGAACTTAGGATATGGCTACACCTTC. Translation gives CAISEAGNLGYGYTF.